The 28 T cell receptor beta chains in this list originate from one sample, sequenced in a study of blood T cell repertoires in COVID-19. Sequenced by immunoSEQ multiplex PCR; TCRdb stores in-frame clones only, minus some. The table lists 100,000 to 150,000 clones, around 81% of them singletons. The sequencing input was peripheral blood. These receptors all stem from a woman aged 45-65 years with acute or convalescent COVID-19.

V gene TRBV2 combines with J gene TRBJ1-5; 8 bases are a match to TRBD1. There are 16 residues in the CDR3. Germline values: CDR1 SNHLY, CDR2 FYNNEI. V dropped 4 bases and J dropped 0; count of bases not matched to a gene: 5. This chain's CDR3 is CASSAGGGFSNQPQHF. The CDR3 coding sequence is TGTGCCAGCAGTGCAGGGGGCGGATTTAGCAATCAGCCCCAGCATTTT.

This sequence joins TRBV24-1 and TRBJ2-1; D may be TRBD2 (7 bases). The germline CDR1 and CDR2 sequences are KGHDR and SFDVKD. The CDR3 consists of 15 residues. Trimming took off 4 bases at V and 4 bases at J, with 13 bases between the two ends. The CDR3 bases are TGTGCCACCAGTGACTCCGGGGGGCCTTACAATGAGCAGTTCTTC. As protein: CATSDSGGPYNEQFF.

The chain has TRBV2 and TRBJ2-5; D might be TRBD1 (6 bases). This CDR3 has 15 residues. Deletions cut 5 bases from V and 3 bases from J, with 16 bases between. In germline, CDR1 is SNHLY, CDR2 FYNNEI. Here the CDR3 DNA reads TGTGCCAGCAGTCAACAGGGCCAAGGGAAAGAGACCCAGTACTTC. Its translation is CASSQQGQGKETQYF.

V usage is TRBV7-9 and J usage is TRBJ1-2, with a weak D call TRBD1 (5 bases). The CDR3 has 12 amino acids. V lost 5 bases and J lost 4, with 8 bases in between. Per germline, CDR1 SEHNR and CDR2 FQNEAQ (reference sequence). This CDR3 is CASSADSYGYTF. The DNA for the CDR3 is TGTGCCAGCAGCGCCGACAGCTATGGCTACACCTTC.

The V gene is TRBV9, the J gene TRBJ1-2, with 10 bases that match TRBD1. The ends lost 3 bases at V and 8 bases at J; junction bases unmatched: 10. This CDR3 comprises 15 residues. Germline loops: CDR1 SGDLS, CDR2 YYNGEE. Written as DNA, the CDR3 is TGTGCCAGCAGCGCTCGACAGGGGGCGTCCCGGGGCTACACCTTC. Translated: CASSARQGASRGYTF. The entire variable domain, with the rest obtained from reference TRBV9 and TRBJ1-2, is as follows: DSGVTQTPKHLITATGQRVTLRCSPRSGDLSVYWYQQSLDQGLQFLIQYYNGEERAKGNILERFSAQQFPDLHSELNLSSLELGDSALYFCASSARQGASRGYTFGSGTRLTVV.

This chain joins TRBV27 and TRBJ1-5; 7 nucleotides agree with TRBD1. V was clipped by 8 bases and J by 7 bases; unmatched bases: 8. Germline CDR1 and CDR2: MNHEY and SMNVEV (reference sequence). The CDR3 sequence is 13 residues long. The CDR3 is CASGSTGLQPQHF. Written as DNA, the CDR3 is TGTGCCAGCGGATCGACAGGGTTACAGCCCCAGCATTTT.

This clone was counted between two and nine times. CDR3 in amino acids: CASSTWDRVNSPLHF. The CDR3 nucleotides read TGTGCCAGCAGCACGTGGGACAGGGTTAATTCACCCCTCCACTTT. V and J are TRBV7-8 and TRBJ1-6, with 9 bases matching TRBD1. The CDR3 contains 15 residues. The germline V gene encodes CDR1 SGHVS and CDR2 FQNEAQ. V lost 5 bases, J lost 6 bases, and 5 bases stayed unmatched. Based on the CDR3 plus reference TRBV7-8 and TRBJ1-6, the full variable domain is GAGVSQSPRYKVAKRGQDVALRCDPISGHVSLFWYQQALGQGPEFLTYFQNEAQLDKSGLPSDRFFAERPEGSVSTLKIQRTQQEDSAVYLCASSTWDRVNSPLHFGNGTRLTVT.

The chain is built from TRBV5-1 and TRBJ1-1; no definite D call. The CDR3 runs to 13 residues. In germline, CDR1 is SGHRS, CDR2 YFSETQ. V gave up 0 bases and J gave up 4 bases, with 7 bases separating them. CDR3 sequence: CASSLAGSTEAFF. The DNA for the CDR3 is TGCGCCAGCAGCTTGGCGGGAAGCACTGAAGCTTTCTTT.

The genes are TRBV7-9 and TRBJ1-3, with D possibly TRBD1 on 5 matching bases. V was trimmed by 3 bases and J by 1 base, leaving 13 bases between them. From germline, CDR1 is SEHNR and CDR2 FQNEAQ (reference sequence). The CDR3 extends over 16 amino acids. CDR3 in DNA: TGTGCCAGCAGCTTCAGCCAAGGGGTTTCTGGAAACACCATATATTTT. This codes for CASSFSQGVSGNTIYF.

The genes are TRBV9 and TRBJ2-1; 9 bases agree with TRBD2. Germline V gene sequence: CDR1 SGDLS, CDR2 YYNGEE. This CDR3 has 18 amino acids. Germline trimming cut 1 base from V and 1 base from J; bases unmatched to any gene: 9. The CDR3 sequence: CASSVISGGKGSYNEQFF. The CDR3 DNA sequence: TGTGCCAGCAGCGTAATTAGCGGGGGCAAAGGTTCCTACAATGAGCAGTTCTTC.

The chain links TRBV7-8 to TRBJ2-1; 11 positions agree with TRBD1. The CDR3 has 15 residues. CDR1 is SGHVS and CDR2 is FQNEAQ in the germline V gene. V gave up 10 bases and J gave up 8 bases; unmatched junction bases: 13. The CDR3 region has the DNA TGTGCCACAGGTGGTCGGGACAGGGGGTTCGATGAGCAGTTCTTC. Translation: CATGGRDRGFDEQFF. Full variable domain (outside the CDR3, taken from reference TRBV7-8 and TRBJ2-1): GAGVSQSPRYKVAKRGQDVALRCDPISGHVSLFWYQQALGQGPEFLTYFQNEAQLDKSGLPSDRFFAERPEGSVSTLKIQRTQQEDSAVYLCATGGRDRGFDEQFFGPGTRLTVL.

The rearrangement joins TRBV5-3 to TRBJ1-1; a weak D match, TRBD1 (5 bases). TRBV5-3 is treated as an ORF (open reading frame) with a function not yet certain. The CDR3 extends over 10 amino acids. V was pared by 8 bases and J by 8 bases, with 10 bases between. CDR3 sequence: CARDRTEAFF. CDR3 bases: TGTGCCAGGGATCGGACAGAAGCTTTCTTT.

The V gene is TRBV6-5, the J gene TRBJ1-5; 7 nucleotides align to TRBD1. This CDR3 has 14 residues. Germline V gene lookup returns CDR1 MNHEY and CDR2 SVGAGI. V lost 5 bases and J lost 3; bases outside the gene matches: 4. Written as DNA, the CDR3 is TGTGCCAGCAGTAACGGACAGGACAATCAGCCCCAGCATTTT. It yields the protein CASSNGQDNQPQHF.

The chain links TRBV5-4 to TRBJ1-2; 9 nucleotides agree with TRBD1. Looked up from germline, CDR1 is SGHNT and CDR2 is YYREEE (reference sequence). With 0 bases clipped from V and 7 bases from J, the junction kept 7 bases outside the gene matches. The CDR3 is 15 residues long. Written as DNA, the CDR3 is TGTGCCAGCAGCTTGGGGGACAGGGATTATGGTGGCTACACCTTC. Its protein product is CASSLGDRDYGGYTF.

The V call is TRBV2, the J call TRBJ1-3, with D perhaps TRBD1 (6 bases). CDR1 and CDR2 from the germline V gene are SNHLY and FYNNEI. V was shortened by 6 bases and J by 3 bases, with 15 bases between the two germline ends. The CDR3 has 15 amino acids. CDR3 bases: TGTGCCAGCAGGCAGGGGCTTTTAGGTGGAAACACCATATATTTT. This codes for CASRQGLLGGNTIYF.

The J gene is TRBJ1-2, the V gene TRBV3-1 (or the pseudogene TRBV3-2); D possibly corresponds to TRBD1 (6 bases). The CDR3 is 14 amino acids. Deletions cut 4 bases from V and 4 bases from J, with 13 bases between. The germline V gene encodes CDR1 LGHDT and CDR2 YNNKEL (reference sequence). The CDR3 reads CASSLRQDFYGYTF. CDR3 nucleotide sequence: TGTGCCAGCAGCCTAAGACAGGATTTCTATGGCTACACCTTC.

On this clone itself: The same CDR3 also results from other DNA sequences found in this sample. The V and J genes are TRBV7-8 and TRBJ1-1; D is uncertain. The CDR3 covers 13 residues. The germline V gene has CDR1 SGHVS and CDR2 FQNEAQ. Trimming took off 1 base at V and 1 base at J, with 4 bases between the two ends. The CDR3 DNA sequence: TGTGCCAGCAGCTTAGACAGGAACACTGAAGCTTTCTTT. Amino acid sequence: CASSLDRNTEAFF.

The rearrangement joins TRBV5-1 to TRBJ1-1; no reliable D call. CDR1 is SGHRS and CDR2 is YFSETQ in the germline V gene. With 3 bases removed from V and 10 bases from J, the gap between germline ends came to 19 bases. The CDR3 spans 14 residues. The CDR3 loop reads CASSSSVGGPGAFF. CDR3 in DNA: TGCGCCAGCAGCTCCAGTGTAGGCGGCCCTGGAGCTTTCTTT.

The chain uses TRBV27 and TRBJ2-7, with 7 bases aligning to TRBD1. The V gene end was trimmed by 6 bases and the J gene end by 4 bases; junction bases not matched to a gene: 18. This CDR3 is built from 17 residues. The germline CDR1 and CDR2 sequences are MNHEY and SMNVEV (reference sequence). CDR3 protein: CASRNRGLGQSIYEQYF. The DNA for the CDR3 is TGTGCCAGCAGAAACAGGGGTCTGGGACAGTCAATATACGAGCAGTACTTC.

The rearrangement joins TRBV11-2 to TRBJ2-3; 10 bases align to TRBD2. The CDR3 length is 18 residues. CDR1 and CDR2 (germline): SGHAT, FQNNGV. With V trimmed by 3 bases and J by 1 base, 10 bases remained unmatched. CDR3: CASSFGLAGVLGTDTQYF. CDR3 nucleotide sequence: TGTGCCAGCAGCTTTGGGCTAGCGGGAGTCTTGGGCACAGATACGCAGTATTTT.

This clone was counted between two and nine times. The rearrangement joins TRBV30 to TRBJ1-2, with a tentative D call TRBD1 (5 bases). V shed 2 bases and J shed 5 bases, with 12 bases lying between them. CDR3 length: 13 residues. Germline CDR1 reads GTSNPN; CDR2 reads SVGIG (reference sequence). Here the CDR3 DNA reads TGTGCCTGGAGTCCATCAGGGTTTTATGGCTACACCTTC. Residues: CAWSPSGFYGYTF. Together with reference TRBV30 and TRBJ1-2, the CDR3 gives the full variable domain: SQTIHQWPATLVQPVGSPLSLECTVEGTSNPNLYWYRQAAGRGLQLLFYSVGIGQISSEVPQNLSASRPQDRQFILSSKKLLLSDSGFYLCAWSPSGFYGYTFGSGTRLTVV.

The chain is built from TRBV6-5 and TRBJ2-3; D not resolved. V was clipped by 2 bases and J by 0 bases, with 9 bases between them. From germline, CDR1 is MNHEY and CDR2 SVGAGI. The CDR3 runs 15 residues. The CDR3 here is CASSYLATSTDTQYF. For the CDR3, the DNA is TGTGCCAGCAGTTACCTCGCCACTAGCACAGATACGCAGTATTTT.

Only one count was recorded for this clone. The chain combines TRBV28 with TRBJ2-1; 8 positions agree with TRBD2. CDR1 and CDR2 (germline): MDHEN, SYDVKM. With V trimmed by 4 bases and J by 0 bases, 8 bases remained unmatched. The CDR3 is 17 amino acids. CDR3 residues: CASSSASGRSSYNEQFF. The CDR3 DNA is TGTGCCAGCAGTTCGGCTAGCGGGCGAAGCTCCTACAATGAGCAGTTCTTC.

The gene calls are TRBV12-3 or TRBV12-4 and TRBJ1-5; D is perhaps TRBD1 (5 bases). V lost 8 bases to trimming and J lost 3 bases, with 11 bases between them. The CDR3 runs to 13 residues. The CDR3 is CASDVRVNQPQHF. The CDR3, as DNA: TGTGCCAGCGACGTCAGGGTCAATCAGCCCCAGCATTTT.

The count of this clone is one. The chain has TRBV7-5 and TRBJ1-2. TRBV7-5 is an annotated pseudogene. The CDR3 has 13 residues. The DNA for the CDR3 is TGTGCCAGAAGTCCATACCCCCGGGTTGGCTACACCTTC. Amino acid sequence: CARSPYPRVGYTF.

The chain combines TRBV7-2 with TRBJ1-5; D possibly corresponds to TRBD1 (5 bases). The CDR3 extends over 17 amino acids. V lost 3 bases, J lost 0 bases, and 15 bases lay in between. Germline values: CDR1 SGHTA, CDR2 FQGNSA. DNA for the CDR3: TGTGCCAGCAGCTTCGAGACAGTCCCCAATAGCAATCAGCCCCAGCATTTT. Translation gives CASSFETVPNSNQPQHF.

This clone is a singleton in its sample. This chain joins TRBV7-9 and TRBJ1-2; D gene ambiguous. The CDR3 runs 14 residues. Germline V gene data show CDR1 as SEHNR and CDR2 as FQNEAQ (reference sequence). Deletions cut 1 base from V and 10 bases from J, with 16 bases between. CDR3 protein: CASSLDLGSRVYTF. CDR3 in DNA: TGTGCCAGCAGCTTAGACTTAGGAAGCCGGGTCTACACCTTC.

The V call is TRBV28, the J call TRBJ2-7; weak D call: TRBD1 (6 bases). V lost 5 bases and J lost 0, with 14 bases in between. This CDR3 comprises 15 residues. Germline lookup yields CDR1 MDHEN and CDR2 SYDVKM. This chain's CDR3 is CASSGNPGHSYEQYF. Here the CDR3 DNA reads TGTGCCAGCAGTGGAAACCCGGGACACTCCTACGAGCAGTACTTC.